The clone carrying this T cell receptor (beta chain) appeared a few times. Its antigen is as yet unknown. TCRdb fed the 5' RACE reads into MiXCR, producing one record per CDR3 protein. The sample comprises a few hundred thousand distinct CDR3 sequences, about 8% of which are singletons, and less than 2.5% rests with the top ten. The data were obtained in a study of identical twins. General study points: In beta out-of-frame sequences, the excess sharing between twins was weaker. Sequences that were out-of-frame, alpha and twin-shared displayed an excess of low generation probability.

CDR1 and CDR2 from the germline V gene are LNHDA and SQIVND (reference sequence). Trimming took 4 bases from V and 10 from J; bases not matched to a gene: 6. The CDR3 loop spans 14 amino acids. This sample also belongs to another study, concerning yellow fever vaccine responses in identical twins.

The V gene is TRBV19, the J gene TRBJ2-3; TRBD2 matches at 12 bases. The sequence derives from a young woman in good health. The sequencing sample was made of memory (CD45RO+) T cells sorted from blood. CDR3 DNA: TGTGCCAGTAGTACGACTAGCGGGAGAACGGCGCAGTATTTT. It is translated as CASSTTSGRTAQYF.